This T cell receptor (beta chain) was captured by sequencing in a study of identical twins. TCRdb reprocessed the 5' RACE reads via MiXCR and lists one record per CDR3 protein. Seen here are a few hundred thousand distinct CDR3 sequences, about 8.3% observed once, and the top ten hold less than 4%. Looked up from germline, CDR1 is DFQATT and CDR2 is SNEGSKA (reference sequence). J was trimmed by 4 bases and V by 3 bases; bases with no gene match: 12. The CDR3 is 17 residues long. These data also featured in a second study, about yellow fever vaccine responses in identical twins.

The sample taken for sequencing was CD8+ T cells sorted from blood. The source of this sequence is a woman aged 18-29 years in good health. The gene calls are TRBV20-1 and TRBJ2-1; 10 positions match TRBD1. CDR3 loop: CSASNERDRGWYNEQFF. CDR3 DNA: TGCAGTGCTAGTAACGAAAGGGACAGGGGATGGTACAATGAGCAGTTCTTC.